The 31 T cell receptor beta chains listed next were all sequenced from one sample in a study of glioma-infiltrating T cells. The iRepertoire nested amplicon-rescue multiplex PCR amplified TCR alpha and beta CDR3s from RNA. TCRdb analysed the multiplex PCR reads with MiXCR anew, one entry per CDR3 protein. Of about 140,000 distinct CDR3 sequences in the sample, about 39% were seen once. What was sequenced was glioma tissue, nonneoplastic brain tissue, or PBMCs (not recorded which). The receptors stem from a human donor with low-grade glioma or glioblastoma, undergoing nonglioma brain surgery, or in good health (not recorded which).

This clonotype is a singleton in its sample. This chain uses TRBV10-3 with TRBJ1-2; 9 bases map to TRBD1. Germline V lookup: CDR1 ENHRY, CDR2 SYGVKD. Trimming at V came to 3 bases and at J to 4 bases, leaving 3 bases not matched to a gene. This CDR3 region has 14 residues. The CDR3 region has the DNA TGTGCCATCAGTGATACGGGACAGGGCTATGGCTACACCTTC. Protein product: CAISDTGQGYGYTF.

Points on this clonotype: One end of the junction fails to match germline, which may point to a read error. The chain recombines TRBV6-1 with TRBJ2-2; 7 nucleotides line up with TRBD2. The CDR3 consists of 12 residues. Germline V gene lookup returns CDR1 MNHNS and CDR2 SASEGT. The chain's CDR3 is CASSGEAGELFF. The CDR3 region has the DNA TGCGCCAGCAGCGGGGAAGCCGGGGAGCTGTTTTTT.

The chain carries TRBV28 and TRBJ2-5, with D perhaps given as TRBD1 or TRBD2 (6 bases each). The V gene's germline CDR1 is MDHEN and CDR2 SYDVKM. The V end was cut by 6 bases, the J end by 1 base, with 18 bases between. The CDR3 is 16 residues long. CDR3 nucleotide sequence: TGTGCCAGCAGCCCTGTGGGGGGCGCTGGCCAAGAGACCCAGTACTTC. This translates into CASSPVGGAGQETQYF. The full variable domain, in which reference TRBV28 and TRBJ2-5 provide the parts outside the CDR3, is DVKVTQSSRYLVKRTGEKVFLECVQDMDHENMFWYRQDPGLGLRLIYFSYDVKMKEKGDIPEGYSVSREKKERFSLILESASTNQTSMYLCASSPVGGAGQETQYFGPGTRLLVL.

In nucleotides, the CDR3 is TGTGCCAGCAGCGTTCGGGACAGGTTTTACAATGAGCAGTTCTTC. Its protein product is CASSVRDRFYNEQFF. This chain connects TRBV5-4 to TRBJ2-1, with 8 bases identical to TRBD1. V shed 4 bases, J shed 4 bases, and the junction held 7 bases outside the gene matches. The length of the CDR3 is 15 residues. CDR1 is SGHNT, CDR2 YYREEE, per germline (reference sequence).

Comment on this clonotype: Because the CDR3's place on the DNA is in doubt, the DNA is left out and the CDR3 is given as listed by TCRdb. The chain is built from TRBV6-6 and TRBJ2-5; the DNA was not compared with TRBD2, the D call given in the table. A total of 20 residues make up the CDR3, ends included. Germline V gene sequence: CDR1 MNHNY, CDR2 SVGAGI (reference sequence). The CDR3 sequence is CASSFYICSAQDPTPETQYF.

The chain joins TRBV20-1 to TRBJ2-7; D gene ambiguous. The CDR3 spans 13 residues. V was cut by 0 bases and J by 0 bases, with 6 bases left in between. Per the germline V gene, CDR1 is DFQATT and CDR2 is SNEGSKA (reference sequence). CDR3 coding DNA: TGCAGTGCTAGAGATTTGAGCTCCTACGAGCAGTACTTC. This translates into CSARDLSSYEQYF.

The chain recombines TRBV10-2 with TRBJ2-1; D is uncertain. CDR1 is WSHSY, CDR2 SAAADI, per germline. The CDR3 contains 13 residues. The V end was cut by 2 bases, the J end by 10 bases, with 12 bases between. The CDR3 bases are TGCGCCAGCAGTGAGCAGGCCAACTACGAGCAGTTCTTC. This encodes CASSEQANYEQFF.

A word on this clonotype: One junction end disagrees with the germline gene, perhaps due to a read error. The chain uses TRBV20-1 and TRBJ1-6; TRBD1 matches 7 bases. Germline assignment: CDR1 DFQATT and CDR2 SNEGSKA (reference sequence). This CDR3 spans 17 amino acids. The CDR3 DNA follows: TGCATTGCTGGAAGTATAGCACGACAGGGCAGGAATTCACCCCTCCACTTT. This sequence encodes CIAGSIARQGRNSPLHF.

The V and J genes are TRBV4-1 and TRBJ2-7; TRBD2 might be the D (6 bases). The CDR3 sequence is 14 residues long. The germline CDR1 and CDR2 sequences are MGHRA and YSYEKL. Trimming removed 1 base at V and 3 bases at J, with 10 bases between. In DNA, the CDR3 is TGCGCCAGCAGCCAAGTCTCGGGAGTCTACGAGCAGTACTTC. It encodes CASSQVSGVYEQYF.

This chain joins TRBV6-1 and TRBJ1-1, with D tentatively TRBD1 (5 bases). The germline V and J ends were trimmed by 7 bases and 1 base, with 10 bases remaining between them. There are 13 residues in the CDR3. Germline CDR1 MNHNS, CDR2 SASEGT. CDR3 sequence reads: CASTLTANTEAFF. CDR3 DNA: TGTGCCAGCACCCTGACAGCGAACACTGAAGCTTTCTTT.

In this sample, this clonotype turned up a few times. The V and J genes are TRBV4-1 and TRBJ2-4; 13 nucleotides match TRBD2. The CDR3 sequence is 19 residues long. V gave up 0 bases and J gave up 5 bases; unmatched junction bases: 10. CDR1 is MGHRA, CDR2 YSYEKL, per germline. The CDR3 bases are TGCGCCAGCAGCCAAGAATCGCATACTAGCGGGAGGGGGGAAAACATTCAGTACTTC. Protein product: CASSQESHTSGRGENIQYF.

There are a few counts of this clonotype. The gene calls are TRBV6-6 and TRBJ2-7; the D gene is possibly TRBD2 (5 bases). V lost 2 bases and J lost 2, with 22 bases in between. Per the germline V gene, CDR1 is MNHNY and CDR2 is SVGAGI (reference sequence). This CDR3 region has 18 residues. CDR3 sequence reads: CASSYRWSGGPEAYEQYF. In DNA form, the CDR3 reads TGTGCCAGCAGTTACAGGTGGAGTGGAGGCCCCGAAGCCTACGAGCAGTACTTC.

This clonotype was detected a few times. CDR3 in DNA: TGCAGTGCTAGAGATCAACAGGTCTCCTACGAGCAGTACTTC. It yields the protein CSARDQQVSYEQYF. This chain uses TRBV20-1 with TRBJ2-7; a possible D gene is TRBD1 (5 bases). V lost 0 bases and J lost 0, with 9 bases in between. Germline V CDR1 and CDR2: DFQATT, SNEGSKA (reference sequence). This CDR3 contains 14 residues.

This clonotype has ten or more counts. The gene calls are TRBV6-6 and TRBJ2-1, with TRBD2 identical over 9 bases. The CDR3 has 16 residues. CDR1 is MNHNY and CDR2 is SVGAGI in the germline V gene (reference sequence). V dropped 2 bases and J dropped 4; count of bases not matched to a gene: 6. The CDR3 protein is CASSYRISGGYNEQFF. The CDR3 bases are TGTGCCAGCAGTTACCGCATTAGCGGGGGATACAATGAGCAGTTCTTC.

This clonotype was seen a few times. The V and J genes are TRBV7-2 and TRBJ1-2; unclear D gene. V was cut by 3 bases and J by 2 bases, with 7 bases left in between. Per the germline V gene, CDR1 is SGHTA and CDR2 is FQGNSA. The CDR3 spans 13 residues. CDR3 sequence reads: CASSLVANYGYTF. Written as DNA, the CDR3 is TGTGCCAGCAGCTTGGTAGCGAACTATGGCTACACCTTC.

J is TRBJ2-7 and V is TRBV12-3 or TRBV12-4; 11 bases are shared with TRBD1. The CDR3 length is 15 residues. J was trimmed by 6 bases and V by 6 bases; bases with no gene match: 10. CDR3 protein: CASRAGGQGAGEQYF. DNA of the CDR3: TGTGCCAGCAGAGCCGGAGGACAGGGGGCTGGCGAGCAGTACTTC.

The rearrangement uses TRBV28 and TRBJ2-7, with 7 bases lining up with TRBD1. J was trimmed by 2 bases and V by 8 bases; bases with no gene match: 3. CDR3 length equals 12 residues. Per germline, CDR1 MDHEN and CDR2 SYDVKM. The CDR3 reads CASQGQTYEQYF. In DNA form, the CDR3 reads TGTGCCAGCCAGGGACAGACCTACGAGCAGTACTTC.

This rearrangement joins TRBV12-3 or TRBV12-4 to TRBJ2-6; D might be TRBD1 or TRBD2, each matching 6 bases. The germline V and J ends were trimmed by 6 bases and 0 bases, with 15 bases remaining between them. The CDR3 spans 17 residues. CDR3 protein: CASSLGGFYSGANVLTF. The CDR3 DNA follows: TGTGCCAGCAGCCTAGGGGGGTTCTACTCTGGGGCCAACGTCCTGACTTTC.

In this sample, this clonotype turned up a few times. In nucleotides, the CDR3 is TGTGCCAGCAGTAGAGGCCCCAACACCATATATTTT. Translated: CASSRGPNTIYF. The V call is TRBV11-2, the J call TRBJ1-3; unclear D gene. The germline CDR1 and CDR2 sequences are SGHAT and FQNNGV. Trimming took off 6 bases at V and 7 bases at J, with 10 bases between the two ends. The CDR3 runs to 12 residues.

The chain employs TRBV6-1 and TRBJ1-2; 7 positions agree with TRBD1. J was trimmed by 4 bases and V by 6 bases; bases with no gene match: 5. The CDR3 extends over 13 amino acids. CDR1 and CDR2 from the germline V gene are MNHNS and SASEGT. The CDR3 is CASRGTDPYGYTF. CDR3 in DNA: TGTGCCAGCAGGGGGACAGACCCCTATGGCTACACCTTC.

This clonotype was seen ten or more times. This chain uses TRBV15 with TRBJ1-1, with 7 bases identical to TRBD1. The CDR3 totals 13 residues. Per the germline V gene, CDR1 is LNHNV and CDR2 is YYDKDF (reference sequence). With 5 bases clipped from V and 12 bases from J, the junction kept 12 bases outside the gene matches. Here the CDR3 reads CATSFGGGDSSFF. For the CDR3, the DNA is TGTGCCACCAGCTTTGGAGGGGGCGATTCTTCTTTCTTT.

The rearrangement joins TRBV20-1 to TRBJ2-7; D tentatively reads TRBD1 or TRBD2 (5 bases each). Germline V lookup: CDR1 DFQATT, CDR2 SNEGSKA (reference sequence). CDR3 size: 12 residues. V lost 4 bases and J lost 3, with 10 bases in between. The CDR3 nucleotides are TGCAGTGCTACCCGGGGCGGCTACGAGCAGTACTTC. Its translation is CSATRGGYEQYF.

The chain's CDR3 is CASSNPGQAFREQYF. CDR3 nucleotide sequence: TGTGCCAGCAGTAACCCGGGACAGGCTTTTCGCGAGCAGTACTTC. This chain uses TRBV27 with TRBJ2-7; TRBD1 agrees at 8 bases. This CDR3 is built from 15 residues. The J segment lost 6 bases and the V segment lost 5 bases, leaving 12 bases of the junction unmatched. From germline, CDR1 is MNHEY and CDR2 SMNVEV (reference sequence).

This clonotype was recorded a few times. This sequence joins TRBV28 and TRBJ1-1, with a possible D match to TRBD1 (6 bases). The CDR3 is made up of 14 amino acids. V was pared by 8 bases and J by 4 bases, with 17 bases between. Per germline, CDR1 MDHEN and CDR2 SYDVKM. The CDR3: CASGVQGFFTEAFF. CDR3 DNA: TGTGCCAGCGGCGTTCAGGGGTTCTTCACTGAAGCTTTCTTT.

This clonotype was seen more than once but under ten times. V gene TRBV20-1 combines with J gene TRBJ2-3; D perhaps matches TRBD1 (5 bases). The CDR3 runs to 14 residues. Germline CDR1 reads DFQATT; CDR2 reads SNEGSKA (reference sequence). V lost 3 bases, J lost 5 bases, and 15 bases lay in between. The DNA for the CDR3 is TGCAGTGCTAGCGACAGAAGGTTAAGAGATACGCAGTATTTT. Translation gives CSASDRRLRDTQYF.

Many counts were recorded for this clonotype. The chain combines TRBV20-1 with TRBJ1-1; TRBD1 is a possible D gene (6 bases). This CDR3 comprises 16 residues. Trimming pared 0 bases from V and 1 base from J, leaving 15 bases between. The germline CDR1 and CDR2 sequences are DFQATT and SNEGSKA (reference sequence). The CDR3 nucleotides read TGCAGTGCTAGAGACAGGGGAACCCAAACGAACACTGAAGCTTTCTTT. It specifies CSARDRGTQTNTEAFF.

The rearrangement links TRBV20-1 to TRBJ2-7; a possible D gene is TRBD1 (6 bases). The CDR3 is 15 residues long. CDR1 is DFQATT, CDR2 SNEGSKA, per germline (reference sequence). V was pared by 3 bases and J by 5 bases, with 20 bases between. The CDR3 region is CSASKQGPRGDEQYF. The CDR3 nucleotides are TGCAGTGCTAGCAAACAGGGCCCAAGAGGAGACGAGCAGTACTTC.

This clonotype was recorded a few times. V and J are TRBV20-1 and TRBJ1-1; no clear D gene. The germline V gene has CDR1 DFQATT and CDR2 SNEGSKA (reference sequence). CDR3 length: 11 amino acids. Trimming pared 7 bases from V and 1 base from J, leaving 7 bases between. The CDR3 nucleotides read TGCAGTGAACTTCGGAACACTGAAGCTTTCTTT. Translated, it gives CSELRNTEAFF.

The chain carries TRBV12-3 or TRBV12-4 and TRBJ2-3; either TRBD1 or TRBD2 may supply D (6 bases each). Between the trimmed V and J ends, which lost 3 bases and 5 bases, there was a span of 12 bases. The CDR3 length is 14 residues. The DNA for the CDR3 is TGTGCCAGCAGTTTCGAGGGGGGCGTAGATACGCAGTATTTT. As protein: CASSFEGGVDTQYF.

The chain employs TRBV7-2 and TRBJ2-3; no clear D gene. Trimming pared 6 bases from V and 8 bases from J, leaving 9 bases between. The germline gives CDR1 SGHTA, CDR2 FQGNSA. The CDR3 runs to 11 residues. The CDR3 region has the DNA TGTGCCAGCAGAAGCACAAGTACGCAGTATTTT. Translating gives CASRSTSTQYF. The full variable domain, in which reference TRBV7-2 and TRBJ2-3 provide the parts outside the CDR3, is GAGVSQSPSNKVTEKGKDVELRCDPISGHTALYWYRQSLGQGLEFLIYFQGNSAPDKSGLPSDRFSAERTGGSVSTLTIQRTQQEDSAVYLCASRSTSTQYFGPGTRLTVL.

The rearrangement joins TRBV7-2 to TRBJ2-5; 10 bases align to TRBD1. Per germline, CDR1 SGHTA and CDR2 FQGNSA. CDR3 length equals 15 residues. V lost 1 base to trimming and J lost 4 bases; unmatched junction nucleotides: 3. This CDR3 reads CASSLGGQGPETQYF. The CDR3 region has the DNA TGTGCCAGCAGCTTAGGGGGACAGGGGCCAGAGACCCAGTACTTC.